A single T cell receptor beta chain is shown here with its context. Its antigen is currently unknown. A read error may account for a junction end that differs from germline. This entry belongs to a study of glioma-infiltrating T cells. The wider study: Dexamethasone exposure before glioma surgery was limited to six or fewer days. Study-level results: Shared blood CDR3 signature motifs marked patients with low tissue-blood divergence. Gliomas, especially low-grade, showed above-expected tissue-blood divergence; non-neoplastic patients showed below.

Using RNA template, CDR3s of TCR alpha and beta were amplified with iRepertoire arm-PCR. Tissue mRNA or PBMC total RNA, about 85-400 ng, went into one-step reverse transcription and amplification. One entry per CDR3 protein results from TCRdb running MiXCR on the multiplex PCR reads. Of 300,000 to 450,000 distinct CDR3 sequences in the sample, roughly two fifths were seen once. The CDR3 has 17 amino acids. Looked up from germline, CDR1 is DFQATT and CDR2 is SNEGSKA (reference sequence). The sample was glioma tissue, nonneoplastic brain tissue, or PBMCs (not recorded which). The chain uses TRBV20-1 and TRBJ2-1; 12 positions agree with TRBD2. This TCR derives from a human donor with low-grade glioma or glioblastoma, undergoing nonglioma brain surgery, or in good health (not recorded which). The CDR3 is CGATGTSGSSPYNEQFF. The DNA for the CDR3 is TGCGGTGCAACCGGGACTAGCGGGTCCTCCCCCTACAATGAGCAGTTCTTC.